This T cell receptor beta chain emerged from a study of blood T cells in healthy people across ages. V was cut by 4 bases and J by 4 bases, with 18 bases left in between. CDR1 is SGHTA, CDR2 FQGNSA, per germline. The CDR3 is 16 residues long. This clonotype was seen more than once but under ten times. The use of a sample-barcoded 5' primer and a J-beta primer mix characterized a second PCR of roughly 7 to 11 cycles. TCRdb re-called the 5' RACE reads with MiXCR, one entry per CDR3 protein. This table has hundreds of thousands of distinct CDR3 sequences, roughly 64% appearing once. Sequenced input: blood. The chain joins TRBV7-2 to TRBJ2-3, with D unclear. The TCR was taken from a young man in good health. In DNA form, the CDR3 reads TGTGCCAGCAGCTCCTCACGAACCCTTCGGGCAGATACGCAGTATTTT. It is translated as CASSSSRTLRADTQYF.